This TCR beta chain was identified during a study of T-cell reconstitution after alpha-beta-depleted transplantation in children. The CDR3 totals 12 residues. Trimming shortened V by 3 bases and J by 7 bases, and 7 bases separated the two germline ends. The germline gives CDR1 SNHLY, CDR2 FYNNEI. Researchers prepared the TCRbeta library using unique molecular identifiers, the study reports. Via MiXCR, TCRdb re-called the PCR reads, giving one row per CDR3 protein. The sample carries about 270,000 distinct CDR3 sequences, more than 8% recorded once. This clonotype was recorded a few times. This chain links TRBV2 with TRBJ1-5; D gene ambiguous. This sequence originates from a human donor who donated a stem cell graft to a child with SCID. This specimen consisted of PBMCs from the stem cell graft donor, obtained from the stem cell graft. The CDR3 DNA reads TGTGCCAGCAGTGATAGCCTCCAGCCCCAGCATTTT. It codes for CASSDSLQPQHF.